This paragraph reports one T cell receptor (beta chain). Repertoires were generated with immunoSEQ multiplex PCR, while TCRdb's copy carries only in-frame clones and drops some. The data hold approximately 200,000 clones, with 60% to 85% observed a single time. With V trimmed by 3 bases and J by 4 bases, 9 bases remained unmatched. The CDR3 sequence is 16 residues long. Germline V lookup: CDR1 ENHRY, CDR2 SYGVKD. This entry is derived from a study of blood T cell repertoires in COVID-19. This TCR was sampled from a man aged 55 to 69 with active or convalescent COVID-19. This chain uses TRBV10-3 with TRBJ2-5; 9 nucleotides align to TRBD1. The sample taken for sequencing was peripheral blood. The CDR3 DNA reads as TGTGCCATCAGTGACCCAGGGACAGGGAGGCGAGAGACCCAGTACTTC. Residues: CAISDPGTGRRETQYF.